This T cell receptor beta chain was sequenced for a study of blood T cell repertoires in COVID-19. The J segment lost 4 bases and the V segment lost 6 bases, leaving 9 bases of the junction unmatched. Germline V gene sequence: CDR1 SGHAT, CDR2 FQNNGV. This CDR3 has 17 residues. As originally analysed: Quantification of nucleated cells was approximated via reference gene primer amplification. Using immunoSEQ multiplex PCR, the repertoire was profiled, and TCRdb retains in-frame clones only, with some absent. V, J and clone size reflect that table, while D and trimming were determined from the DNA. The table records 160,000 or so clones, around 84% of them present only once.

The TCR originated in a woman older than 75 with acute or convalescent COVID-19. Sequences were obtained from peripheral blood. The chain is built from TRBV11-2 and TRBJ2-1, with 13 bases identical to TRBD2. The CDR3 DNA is TGTGCCAGCAGTCTCATGGGACTAGCGGGACTGTACAATGAGCAGTTCTTC. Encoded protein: CASSLMGLAGLYNEQFF. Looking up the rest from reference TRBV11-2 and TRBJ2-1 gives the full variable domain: EAGVAQSPRYKIIEKRQSVAFWCNPISGHATLYWYQQILGQGPKLLIQFQNNGVVDDSQLPKDRFSAERLKGVDSTLKIQPAKLEDSAVYLCASSLMGLAGLYNEQFFGPGTRLTVL.